This TCR beta chain appears in the sequencing data of a study of identical twins. Healthy Caucasians made up all donors. V lost 6 bases and J lost 2, with 17 bases in between. The CDR3 covers 16 residues. Carrying unique molecular identifiers, the cDNA also gained a universal primer site through template switching. TCRdb used MiXCR to reprocess the 5' RACE reads, holding one entry per CDR3 protein. The sample shows around 470,000 distinct CDR3 sequences, 12% to 15% of them seen only once. As regards this clonotype: The antigen remains undetermined.

Notes on the study in general: High-abundance cord blood beta clonotypes had fewer insertions; memory repertoires showed none.

The same sample was also studied in work on yellow fever vaccine responses in identical twins.

The chain joins TRBV12-3 or TRBV12-4 to TRBJ1-3; no firm D call. Material: CD4+ T cells sorted from blood. The receptor comes from a woman aged 18-29 years in good health. Here the CDR3 DNA reads TGTGCCAGCAGGCCTGCTCTTGGAAACCCTGGAAACACCATATATTTT. It is translated as CASRPALGNPGNTIYF.